The TCR beta chain under discussion was sequenced for a study of early T cells in non-severe SARS-CoV-2 infection (dated by TCRdb to the early 2020s). Some background on the complete study: Bulk RNA from unsorted whole blood was used for TCR sequencing, so alpha and beta chains could not be paired. Findings and caveats that apply to the study as a whole: VDJdb matching was skewed toward anti-spike CD8 responses and likely underestimated virus-specific expansions, missing private and CD4 specificities.

The library was prepared using 5' RACE. The instrument was a NextSeq 500. To correct for sequencing error and PCR bias, the TCR library protocol tagged individual cDNA molecules with unique molecular identifiers. Sequencing covered both TCR alpha and beta chains, and within each sample the abundances of alpha and beta sequences were tightly co-correlated. Concerning the study's data processing: Decombinator V4 was used to perform V gene, J gene and CDR3 annotation of TCR sequences. Expanded TCRs were defined as changing significantly between any two time points under a Poisson model with p below 0.0001. TCR abundances were normalised to the total number of TCRs sequenced per sample and were expressed as counts per million. MAIT TCRs were defined by TRAV1-2 paired with TRAJ12, TRAJ20 or TRAJ33, and iNKT TCRs by TRAV10 paired with TRAJ18. VDJdb, accessed 1 November 2021, was searched for CMV, EBV and SARS-CoV-2 annotated TCRs, with TCRs annotated for multiple antigens excluded. TCRdb ran its own pipeline on the public reads, namely fastp trimming at Q25 and MiXCR clone calling, and kept in-frame beta chains. Each entry is one CDR3 protein sequence, shown with its most common DNA and genes. V and J calls and clone size were set by TCRdb, not the authors. This sample gives about 63,000 distinct CDR3 sequences in total; over 10% of them show up just once. Roughly 4.7% of the sample goes to the ten largest clones.

In regard to this clonotype: Its specific antigen is unknown. No base quality values were provided; no much bigger clone lies one nucleotide off.

Set within a cohort of healthcare workers in London, UK, this nested case-control study involved weekly PCR testing of nasopharyngeal swabs along with blood sampling. Healthcare workers were recruited during the week of the UK lockdown, between 23 and 31 March 2020, and followed weekly for up to roughly 16 weeks. CDR1 and CDR2 were assigned from the germline V gene as SGHVS and FNYEAQ. Between the V and J ends, shortened by 5 bases and 6 bases respectively, the junction contains 14 bases. Including the terminal cysteine and phenylalanine, the CDR3 comprises 14 residues. The kept DNA is CDR3 alone, 42 bases in frame from the first base.

The chain employs TRBV7-6 and TRBJ2-1, and possibly TRBD1, on 6 matching bases. The specimen was whole blood. The TCR sequence derives from an adult who was a healthcare worker with PCR-confirmed SARS-CoV-2 infection or an uninfected control (not recorded which). The CDR3 corresponds to CASSQNRETNEQFF. The DNA sequence is TGTGCCAGCAGCCAAAACAGGGAGACCAATGAGCAGTTCTTC.